A selection of T cell receptor beta chains follows, all from one sample in a study of blood T cell repertoires in COVID-19. Clones were read by immunoSEQ multiplex PCR, and TCRdb kept only the in-frame ones, dropping some. Of about 18,000 clones listed, approximately 91% are singletons. Sequenced input: peripheral blood. These receptors were obtained from a human donor in a cohort sampled during active COVID-19. CDR3s include the opening cysteine and the closing phenylalanine or tryptophan. The order of the fields is CDR3 length, D gene, clone size, V gene, J gene, CDR3 protein, CDR3 DNA. The D gene is left open where the match is weak. Where a row states a size, it is once, few, many or the class of an expanded clone; other rows omit it.

CDR3 length: 13
D gene: -
clone size: -
V gene: TRBV11-2
J gene: TRBJ2-3
CDR3 protein: CASSLYSTDTQYF
CDR3 DNA: TGTGCCAGCAGCTTATATAGCACAGATACGCAGTATTTT

CDR3 length: 18
D gene: TRBD2
clone size: -
V gene: TRBV10-2
J gene: TRBJ2-7
CDR3 protein: CASSGGLAGARTPNEQYF
CDR3 DNA: TGCGCCAGCAGTGGGGGACTAGCGGGGGCCCGTACACCCAACGAGCAGTACTTC

CDR3 length: 16
D gene: -
clone size: -
V gene: TRBV27
J gene: TRBJ2-6
CDR3 protein: CASSLGTTFEANVLTF
CDR3 DNA: TGTGCCAGCAGTTTAGGGACAACCTTTGAGGCCAACGTCCTGACTTTC

CDR3 length: 15
D gene: -
clone size: once
V gene: TRBV3-1/TRBV3-2
J gene: TRBJ2-1
CDR3 protein: CASSLAGSSYNEQFF
CDR3 DNA: TGTGCCAGCAGCCTGGCGGGAAGTTCCTACAATGAGCAGTTCTTC

CDR3 length: 14
D gene: TRBD2
clone size: -
V gene: TRBV18
J gene: TRBJ2-3
CDR3 protein: CASSPDPGLATQYF
CDR3 DNA: TGTGCCAGCTCACCCGACCCGGGACTAGCGACGCAGTATTTT

CDR3 length: 16
D gene: TRBD1
clone size: -
V gene: TRBV24-1
J gene: TRBJ2-1
CDR3 protein: CATSDLLTGGQNEQFF
CDR3 DNA: TGTGCCACCAGTGATTTGCTGACAGGGGGCCAGAATGAGCAGTTCTTC

CDR3 length: 18
D gene: TRBD2
clone size: -
V gene: TRBV3-1/TRBV3-2
J gene: TRBJ2-5
CDR3 protein: CASSQESGGALGEETQYF
CDR3 DNA: TGTGCCAGCAGCCAAGAGAGCGGGGGGGCGTTGGGTGAAGAGACCCAGTACTTC

CDR3 length: 17
D gene: TRBD1
clone size: -
V gene: TRBV19
J gene: TRBJ1-5
CDR3 protein: CASSTGGQVRSNQPQHF
CDR3 DNA: TGTGCCAGTAGTACCGGGGGACAGGTTCGAAGCAATCAGCCCCAGCATTTT

CDR3 length: 16
D gene: TRBD1
clone size: -
V gene: TRBV15
J gene: TRBJ1-2
CDR3 protein: CATSWGGTGVVYGYTF
CDR3 DNA: TGTGCCACCAGCTGGGGGGGGACAGGGGTTGTCTATGGCTACACCTTC

CDR3 length: 14
D gene: -
clone size: -
V gene: TRBV5-8
J gene: TRBJ1-1
CDR3 protein: CASSFFQGATEAFF
CDR3 DNA: TGTGCCAGCAGCTTCTTCCAGGGTGCCACTGAAGCTTTCTTT

CDR3 length: 16
D gene: TRBD2
clone size: -
V gene: TRBV6-1
J gene: TRBJ2-3
CDR3 protein: CASSVFGTISTDTQYF
CDR3 DNA: TGTGCCAGCAGTGTCTTCGGGACTATTAGCACAGATACGCAGTATTTT

CDR3 length: 11
D gene: -
clone size: -
V gene: TRBV12-3/TRBV12-4
J gene: TRBJ2-1
CDR3 protein: CASLTWRGGFF
CDR3 DNA: TGTGCCAGCCTCACATGGAGGGGCGGGTTCTTC

CDR3 length: 16
D gene: TRBD2
clone size: -
V gene: TRBV7-9
J gene: TRBJ2-3
CDR3 protein: CASETGLAGGTDTQYF
CDR3 DNA: TGTGCCAGCGAGACGGGACTAGCGGGGGGCACAGATACGCAGTATTTT

CDR3 length: 13
D gene: TRBD1
clone size: once
V gene: TRBV7-9
J gene: TRBJ1-2
CDR3 protein: CASSLGQSYGYTF
CDR3 DNA: TGTGCCAGCAGCTTGGGACAGAGCTATGGCTACACCTTC

CDR3 length: 15
D gene: TRBD2
clone size: once
V gene: TRBV7-2
J gene: TRBJ2-1
CDR3 protein: CASSPSGLVGDEQFF
CDR3 DNA: TGTGCCAGCAGCCCGAGCGGACTAGTCGGGGATGAGCAGTTCTTC

CDR3 length: 16
D gene: TRBD2
clone size: once
V gene: TRBV27
J gene: TRBJ2-3
CDR3 protein: CASSSPSGGIEDTQYF
CDR3 DNA: TGTGCCAGCTCTAGCCCATCGGGGGGTATAGAAGATACGCAGTATTTT

CDR3 length: 13
D gene: -
clone size: -
V gene: TRBV5-1
J gene: TRBJ1-2
CDR3 protein: CASSLPGEGGYTF
CDR3 DNA: TGCGCCAGCAGCTTGCCAGGGGAGGGCGGCTACACCTTC

CDR3 length: 15
D gene: TRBD1
clone size: -
V gene: TRBV5-1
J gene: TRBJ1-1
CDR3 protein: CASSGGTGRNTEAFF
CDR3 DNA: TGCGCCAGCAGCGGTGGGACAGGGAGGAACACTGAAGCTTTCTTT

CDR3 length: 12
D gene: -
clone size: once
V gene: TRBV3-1/TRBV3-2
J gene: TRBJ1-1
CDR3 protein: CASSPGVGEAFF
CDR3 DNA: TGTGCCAGCAGTCCAGGGGTAGGCGAAGCTTTCTTT

CDR3 length: 16
D gene: TRBD1
clone size: -
V gene: TRBV7-2
J gene: TRBJ2-7
CDR3 protein: CASSLAGTGAYYEQYF
CDR3 DNA: TGTGCCAGCAGCTTAGCCGGGACAGGGGCCTACTACGAGCAGTACTTC

CDR3 length: 17
D gene: -
clone size: -
V gene: TRBV10-2
J gene: TRBJ1-1
CDR3 protein: CASSESLYPGRNTEAFF
CDR3 DNA: TGCGCCAGCAGTGAGTCTCTTTATCCGGGTCGGAACACTGAAGCTTTCTTT

CDR3 length: 16
D gene: -
clone size: -
V gene: TRBV10-3
J gene: TRBJ1-4
CDR3 protein: CAISEPGPGTNEKLFF
CDR3 DNA: TGTGCCATCAGTGAACCAGGGCCCGGAACTAATGAAAAACTGTTTTTT